These 19 T cell receptor beta chains share one sample of origin, sequenced in a study of immune evolution from preneoplasia to lung adenocarcinoma. Here immunoSEQ multiplex PCR was the method, and the copy in TCRdb shows in-frame clones only, minus some. The data hold roughly 4,200 clones, with roughly 80% observed a single time. The sequenced sample was FFPE adjacent normal lung tissue. These receptors all come from an older donor with lung adenocarcinoma.

This clone was seen more than once but under ten times. The chain recombines TRBV6-6 with TRBJ2-7; D call uncertain. V was cut by 6 bases and J by 4 bases, with 10 bases left in between. Germline V gene sequence: CDR1 MNHNY, CDR2 SVGAGI (reference sequence). The CDR3 runs to 12 residues. The CDR3 sequence is CASRRSGYEQYF. DNA for the CDR3: TGTGCCAGCAGGCGCTCCGGGTACGAGCAGTACTTC.

The chain employs TRBV7-8 and TRBJ1-5, with 8 bases lining up with TRBD1. The V gene end was trimmed by 4 bases and the J gene end by 9 bases; junction bases not matched to a gene: 11. Germline CDR1 is SGHVS and CDR2 is FQNEAQ. This CDR3 is built from 15 residues. The DNA of the CDR3 is TGTGCCAGCAGCTCAACAGGGGGAGGGGTCGGGCCCCAGCATTTT. Translating gives CASSSTGGGVGPQHF.

J is TRBJ2-1 and V is TRBV28; TRBD2 matches at 11 bases. CDR1 and CDR2 from the germline V gene are MDHEN and SYDVKM. Losses at the gene ends were 2 bases for V and 4 bases for J; bases not matched to a gene: 4. The CDR3 runs to 16 residues. As DNA, the CDR3 is TGTGCCAGCAGTTTACGCGGACTAGCGGGTTACAATGAGCAGTTCTTC. This encodes CASSLRGLAGYNEQFF. The full variable domain, its missing parts supplied by reference TRBV28 and TRBJ2-1, is DVKVTQSSRYLVKRTGEKVFLECVQDMDHENMFWYRQDPGLGLRLIYFSYDVKMKEKGDIPEGYSVSREKKERFSLILESASTNQTSMYLCASSLRGLAGYNEQFFGPGTRLTVL.

In DNA, the CDR3 is TGTGCCAGCGGGCTAGGGGTTCAAGAGACCCAGTACTTC. It encodes CASGLGVQETQYF. The chain carries TRBV28 and TRBJ2-5; a weak D match, TRBD1 (5 bases). Looked up from germline, CDR1 is MDHEN and CDR2 is SYDVKM. V was trimmed by 8 bases and J by 2 bases, leaving 12 bases between them. The CDR3 loop spans 13 amino acids.

With respect to this clone: A junction end diverges from the germline sequence, so it may reflect a read error. J is TRBJ2-5 and V is TRBV19, with 11 bases aligning to TRBD1. Germline values: CDR1 LNHDA, CDR2 SQIVND (reference sequence). The CDR3 extends over 13 amino acids. DNA of the CDR3: TGTACCAGTAGTGGACAGGGGGCGCAGACCCAGTACTTC. Translation: CTSSGQGAQTQYF. Complete variable domain (other parts from reference TRBV19 and TRBJ2-5): DGGITQSPKYLFRKEGQNVTLSCEQNLNHDAMYWYRQDPGQGLRLIYYSQIVNDFQKGDIAEGYSVSREKKESFPLTVTSAQKNPTAFYLCTSSGQGAQTQYFGPGTRLLVL.

This chain links TRBV7-8 with TRBJ2-7, with 13 positions matching TRBD2. The CDR3 is 15 amino acids. CDR1 SGHVS and CDR2 FQNEAQ come from the germline V gene. Losses at the gene ends were 4 bases for V and 6 bases for J; bases not matched to a gene: 6. For the CDR3, the DNA is TGTGCCAGCAGCTCCGGGACTAGCGGGACGGGCGAGCAGTACTTC. This translates into CASSSGTSGTGEQYF.

The genes are TRBV5-1 and TRBJ2-4; TRBD2 aligns across 12 bases. The CDR3 totals 15 residues. Trimming removed 3 bases from V and 5 bases from J; junction bases left unmatched: 3. Germline assignment: CDR1 SGHRS and CDR2 YFSETQ. The CDR3 loop reads CASSSLAGGQNIQYF. DNA of the CDR3: TGCGCCAGCAGCTCACTAGCGGGAGGACAAAACATTCAGTACTTC. Combining the CDR3 with reference TRBV5-1 and TRBJ2-4 gives the whole variable domain KAGVTQTPRYLIKTRGQQVTLSCSPISGHRSVSWYQQTPGQGLQFLFEYFSETQRNKGNFPGRFSGRQFSNSRSEMNVSTLELGDSALYLCASSSLAGGQNIQYFGAGTRLSVL.

V and J are TRBV7-9 and TRBJ2-7, with D uncertain. There are 12 residues in the CDR3. Trimming shortened V by 4 bases and J by 4 bases, and 8 bases separated the two germline ends. Germline CDR1 reads SEHNR; CDR2 reads FQNEAQ (reference sequence). The CDR3 loop reads CASSSKRYEQYF. DNA for the CDR3: TGTGCCAGCAGCTCGAAGAGGTACGAGCAGTACTTC. The full variable domain, with the rest looked up from reference TRBV7-9 and TRBJ2-7, is DTGVSQNPRHKITKRGQNVTFRCDPISEHNRLYWYRQTLGQGPEFLTYFQNEAQLEKSRLLSDRFSAERPKGSFSTLEIQRTEQGDSAMYLCASSSKRYEQYFGPGTRLTVT.

The rearrangement uses TRBV5-6 and TRBJ1-2; tentatively, D is TRBD1 (6 bases). The ends were cut back, 4 bases at V and 6 bases at J, with 19 bases in the middle. Germline V gene data show CDR1 as SGHDT and CDR2 as YYEEEE. The CDR3 totals 15 residues. The CDR3 DNA reads as TGTGCCAGCAGCCCCGGGATGGGGGCAACGGATGGCTACACCTTC. Translation gives CASSPGMGATDGYTF.

This clone was observed a handful of times. The rearrangement joins TRBV5-1 to TRBJ2-6, with D hard to call. The CDR3 loop spans 15 amino acids. Per the germline V gene, CDR1 is SGHRS and CDR2 is YFSETQ. Trimming shortened V by 4 bases and J by 1 base, and 9 bases separated the two germline ends. This chain's CDR3 is CASSLSTSGANVLTF. CDR3 bases: TGCGCCAGCAGCCTCAGCACGTCTGGGGCCAACGTCCTGACTTTC.

The chain employs TRBV5-4 and TRBJ2-5, with a weak D call TRBD2 (6 bases). Trimming took 0 bases from V and 3 from J, leaving 6 bases between them. The CDR3 spans 13 residues. The germline V gene encodes CDR1 SGHNT and CDR2 YYREEE (reference sequence). CDR3 in DNA: TGTGCCAGCAGCTTGGGGGGGGAAGAGACCCAGTACTTC. Translated, it gives CASSLGGEETQYF.

The chain is built from TRBV6-1 and TRBJ2-2; D is unresolved. The germline CDR1 and CDR2 sequences are MNHNS and SASEGT. V was pared by 1 base and J by 3 bases, with 6 bases between. CDR3 size: 14 residues. The CDR3 DNA is TGTGCCAGCAGTGAAGAGCTTGACACCGGGGAGCTGTTTTTT. Translation gives CASSEELDTGELFF.

This clone was recorded a few times. The rearrangement joins TRBV19 to TRBJ1-1, with D uncertain. V was cut by 3 bases and J by 2 bases, with 7 bases left in between. The CDR3 extends over 13 amino acids. Germline CDR1 LNHDA, CDR2 SQIVND (reference sequence). The CDR3 DNA follows: TGTGCCAGTAGTATTACAGCAAACACTGAAGCTTTCTTT. Protein sequence: CASSITANTEAFF.

The DNA of the CDR3 is TGTGCCAGCAGCGTAGAATCGGGGACCGTGTCGGTATTAGGCTACACCTTC. Translated: CASSVESGTVSVLGYTF. This sequence joins TRBV2 and TRBJ1-2, with D possibly TRBD1 on 5 matching bases. CDR1 SNHLY and CDR2 FYNNEI come from the germline V gene. The CDR3 is made up of 17 amino acids. Trimming left V 6 bases short and J 8 bases short, with 28 bases between.

The chain joins TRBV5-1 to TRBJ2-7; tentatively, D is TRBD1 (6 bases). Between the trimmed V and J ends, which lost 3 bases and 0 bases, there was a span of 13 bases. CDR1 and CDR2 (germline): SGHRS, YFSETQ. The CDR3 has 15 amino acids. In DNA, the CDR3 is TGCGCCAGCAGCTCCACCGGGACAAACTCCTACGAGCAGTACTTC. This codes for CASSSTGTNSYEQYF. The whole variable domain, remainder taken from reference TRBV5-1 and TRBJ2-7, is KAGVTQTPRYLIKTRGQQVTLSCSPISGHRSVSWYQQTPGQGLQFLFEYFSETQRNKGNFPGRFSGRQFSNSRSEMNVSTLELGDSALYLCASSSTGTNSYEQYFGPGTRLTVT.

The chain has TRBV10-3 and TRBJ2-1; 10 nucleotides line up with TRBD2. The CDR3 is made up of 16 amino acids. Germline V lookup: CDR1 ENHRY, CDR2 SYGVKD. V lost 0 bases and J lost 11; bases outside the gene matches: 10. The CDR3 reads CAISESGGLAQNKQFF. The CDR3 nucleotides are TGTGCCATCAGTGAGTCGGGGGGACTAGCGCAGAATAAGCAGTTCTTC.

This chain links TRBV6-1 with TRBJ2-7; D is perhaps TRBD2 (6 bases). The CDR3 is made up of 14 amino acids. Looked up from germline, CDR1 is MNHNS and CDR2 is SASEGT. Trimming removed 7 bases at V and 4 bases at J, with 17 bases between. Here the CDR3 reads CASIPDHSGYEQYF. The CDR3 region has the DNA TGTGCCAGCATCCCCGACCACAGCGGGTACGAGCAGTACTTC.

The chain has TRBV7-8 and TRBJ2-3; D might be TRBD2 (5 bases). The ends were cut back, 2 bases at V and 0 bases at J, with 12 bases in the middle. The CDR3 contains 16 residues. From germline, CDR1 is SGHVS and CDR2 FQNEAQ. The CDR3 DNA reads as TGTGCCAGCAGCTTATACAGCTCGGGAAGCACAGATACGCAGTATTTT. It specifies CASSLYSSGSTDTQYF.

The chain combines TRBV7-2 with TRBJ2-3; 11 bases map to TRBD2. This CDR3 is built from 17 residues. The J segment lost 5 bases and the V segment lost 0 bases, leaving 7 bases of the junction unmatched. Germline CDR1 reads SGHTA; CDR2 reads FQGNSA. CDR3 bases: TGTGCCAGCAGCTTAGCCCCGCGGCTAGCGGGAGGAGATACGCAGTATTTT. Protein sequence: CASSLAPRLAGGDTQYF.